Listed below are T cell receptor beta chains from one sample, sequenced in a study of T cell repertoires in cytomegalovirus infection. TCRdb passed the reads through MiXCR, listing each CDR3 protein once. This sample has more than 650,000 distinct CDR3 sequences, with 35% to 40% found just once. Sample: PBMCs. Receptor source: a human donor in good health (CMV status not recorded). Some clones in this sample may be carry-over from other donors' samples. CDR3s include the opening cysteine and the closing phenylalanine or tryptophan. Each record gives: J gene, D gene, clone size, V gene, CDR3 DNA, CDR3 protein. A D gene is named only where the DNA matches it firmly. The size entry is marked missing in some rows and otherwise reads once, few, many or a size class.

TRBJ1-4 TRBD1 few TRBV6-1 TGTGCCAGCAGCGTTCAGGGGGCAAGGGATGAAAAACTGTTTTTT CASSVQGARDEKLFF
TRBJ2-7 NA many TRBV7-2 TGTGCCAGCAGCTTAGACCCAGCAAACTACGAGCAGTACTTC CASSLDPANYEQYF
TRBJ2-3 NA few TRBV29-1 TGCAGCGTTGAAAGGTCGGCAGCCGGCACAGATACGCAGTATTTT CSVERSAAGTDTQYF
TRBJ1-2 NA NA TRBV6-1 TGTGCCAGCATCTACGGGGGCGGCTACACCTTC CASIYGGGYTF
TRBJ1-2 NA NA TRBV12-3/TRBV12-4 TGTGCCAGCAGTTTTGGGTCGAGGGGCGTTAGCTTTTCCTATGACTACACCTTC CASSFGSRGVSFSYDYTF
TRBJ2-3 NA once TRBV5-1 TGCGCCAGCACCATCATGGGGGGCCCAGATACGCAGTATTTT CASTIMGGPDTQYF
TRBJ2-1 NA few TRBV4-2 TGTGCCAGCAGCCAAGACAGATCCGTTCGGGGCTACAATGAGCAGTTCTTC CASSQDRSVRGYNEQFF
TRBJ1-1 NA many TRBV7-2 TGTGCCAGCAGCTTAGCGAAACCGGGTGAAGCTTTCTTT CASSLAKPGEAFF
TRBJ1-4 TRBD1 NA TRBV20-1 TGCAGTGCTAGAGACACGGAGAGGGGGCGTGTAAAACTGTTTTTT CSARDTERGRVKLFF
TRBJ1-2 TRBD1 NA TRBV28 TGTGCCAGCAGTTTCCGGGACAGCTTCATCTATGGCTACACCTTC CASSFRDSFIYGYTF
TRBJ2-2 NA NA TRBV7-8 TGTGCCAGCAGCTTACTGACAGATCCGAACACCGGGGAGCTGTTTTTT CASSLLTDPNTGELFF
TRBJ2-7 TRBD1 few TRBV6-1 TGTGCCACCGGCCCGGGACAGGGGGCGAGGGCCTACGAGCAGTACTTC CATGPGQGARAYEQYF
TRBJ1-1 NA once TRBV19 TGTGCCAGTACCGAGGGGCAGAGAGCTTTCTTT CASTEGQRAFF
TRBJ2-2 TRBD1 NA TRBV5-4 TGTGCCAGCAGACCCGGGACAGGGGGCGCGATGATGGGCGGGGAGCTGTTTTTT CASRPGTGGAMMGGELFF
TRBJ1-2 NA NA TRBV19 TGTGCCAGTAGAAATCAGTCTGGCTACACCTTC CASRNQSGYTF
TRBJ2-5 NA NA TRBV19 TGTGACAGTAGTAGGAACCGGCGGGGCCAAGAGACCCAGTACTTC CDSSRNRRGQETQYF
TRBJ1-3 TRBD1 NA TRBV6-1 TGTGCCAGTTTCCGGGACAGCTCTGGAAACACCATATATTTT CASFRDSSGNTIYF
TRBJ2-7 NA many TRBV7-2 TGTGCCAGCAGCTTAGGGGTCCGGGCAGGGCGATTTGGTGGGCAGTACTTC CASSLGVRAGRFGGQYF
TRBJ1-1 TRBD1 NA TRBV7-2 TGTGCCAGCAGCTTCCGGGACAGGTCCACTGAAGCTTTCTTT CASSFRDRSTEAFF
TRBJ2-5 TRBD1 NA TRBV7-9 TGTGCCAGCAGCGCCACGACAGGGGGAGACAAAGAGACCCAGTACTTC CASSATTGGDKETQYF
TRBJ1-3 NA NA TRBV3-1 TGTGCCAGCAGCCAAAAAAAACGGAACACCATATATTTT CASSQKKRNTIYF
TRBJ2-7 NA few TRBV27 TGTGCCAGCCCTAGGGAGTACGAGCAGTACTTC CASPREYEQYF
TRBJ1-1 NA NA TRBV12-3/TRBV12-4 TGTGCCAGCAGTGGCCGGGACGGATCTATGAACACTGAAGCTTTCTTT CASSGRDGSMNTEAFF
TRBJ1-5 TRBD1 NA TRBV28 TGTGCCAGCAGTACCATGGGACAGTTCTTCCAGCCCCAGCATTTT CASSTMGQFFQPQHF
TRBJ2-3 NA few TRBV28 TGTGCCAGCAGCCCACCAGGACAGCCCAGGTCGAGCGGGGATACGCAGTATTTT CASSPPGQPRSSGDTQYF
TRBJ1-3 NA NA TRBV4-1 TGCGCCAGCAGCCAAGTCGGGGCCGGCTCTGGAAACACCATATATTTT CASSQVGAGSGNTIYF
TRBJ1-2 TRBD1 many TRBV12-3/TRBV12-4 TGTGCCAGCAGTCTCAGACAGGGGGCAGAGCGGAACTATGGCTACACCTTC CASSLRQGAERNYGYTF
TRBJ1-3 NA few TRBV7-8 TGTGCCAGCAGCCTCGTGGGGCAGGGAGAACGAAACACCATATATTTT CASSLVGQGERNTIYF
TRBJ2-3 NA NA TRBV30 TGTGCCTGGAGTGCCCCGAATACGCAGTATTTT CAWSAPNTQYF
TRBJ2-3 TRBD1 once TRBV6-8 TGTGCCGGCAGTAGGGGAACAGGGGGCGCAGATACGCAGTATTTT CAGSRGTGGADTQYF
TRBJ2-4 NA NA TRBV28 TGTGCCAGCAGTTTATCCTCCTCGGGACCACCAAACTTAGCCAAAAACATTCAGTACTTC CASSLSSSGPPNLAKNIQYF
TRBJ2-7 TRBD1 many TRBV12-3/TRBV12-4 TGTGCCAGCAGTTTAGGAGGGACAGGAACTTACGAGCAGTACTTC CASSLGGTGTYEQYF
TRBJ2-7 TRBD1 NA TRBV2 TGTGCCAGCAGCTTGGTGGGGACAGGCTTTTACGAGCAGTACTTC CASSLVGTGFYEQYF
TRBJ1-2 TRBD1 few TRBV27 TGTGCCAGCAGACCTGGGACAGCCACTCCTAACTATGGCTACACCTTC CASRPGTATPNYGYTF
TRBJ2-5 NA NA TRBV7-2 TGTGCCAGAAGCTTAGCCCACCGGGAGACCCTGTACTTC CARSLAHRETLYF
TRBJ2-5 NA NA TRBV6-5 TGTGCCAGCAGTTACGAGGGGAGATATTGGGAGACCCAGTACTTC CASSYEGRYWETQYF
TRBJ1-4 NA NA TRBV7-9 TGTGCCAGCAGCTCCCCGGCGGGGGCAACTAATGAAAAACTGTTTTTT CASSSPAGATNEKLFF
TRBJ2-7 TRBD1 many TRBV7-8 TGTGCCAGCAGCTTAGGGGGACAGAACTACGAGCAGTACTTC CASSLGGQNYEQYF
TRBJ2-1 NA few TRBV7-7 TGTGCTAGCAGCTTAGGACGGGTGGATGAGCAGTTCTTC CASSLGRVDEQFF
TRBJ1-2 TRBD1 NA TRBV7-8 TGTGCCAGCATCTCCGGGACAGGGGAGGGTGGCTACACCTTC CASISGTGEGGYTF
TRBJ1-1 NA NA TRBV29-1 TGCAGCGTTCAGTACACTGAAGCTTTCTTT CSVQYTEAFF
TRBJ1-2 TRBD1 few TRBV4-1 TGCGCCAGCAGCCAAGTGGGGATGGACAGGCTGGGCTACACCTTC CASSQVGMDRLGYTF
TRBJ2-3 NA NA TRBV28 TGTGCCAGCAGTCCCCCTCCGCGGGGCACAGATACGCAGTATTTT CASSPPPRGTDTQYF
TRBJ2-7 NA many TRBV29-1 TGCAGCGTCCGACCGGGCCCCGGCCCCTACGAGCAGTACTTC CSVRPGPGPYEQYF
TRBJ1-4 NA NA TRBV2 TGTGCCACAATCCGTGGAGTCAATGAAAAACTGTTTTTT CATIRGVNEKLFF
TRBJ1-1 TRBD1 NA TRBV3-1 TGTGACAGCAGCTCGACAGGGGGAGTAAGCGCTGAAGCTTTCTTT CDSSSTGGVSAEAFF
TRBJ2-3 NA NA TRBV4-2 TGTGCCAGCAGCCAAGGGCTGGGAGGAGAGACGCAGTATTTT CASSQGLGGETQYF
TRBJ2-3 NA NA TRBV10-1 TGCGCCAGCAGTGAGTCGACGTTGTCAGATACGCAGTATTTT CASSESTLSDTQYF
TRBJ1-1 NA NA TRBV6-1 TGTGCCAGCAAAGCCGGGCCCGACCCAGCTTTCTTT CASKAGPDPAFF
TRBJ2-1 NA NA TRBV19 TGTGCCAGTAGTATAGGGGACACTGAGCAGTTCTTC CASSIGDTEQFF
TRBJ2-7 NA few TRBV28 TGTGCCAGCAGTTGGGACACACCCTCCTACGAGCAGTACTTC CASSWDTPSYEQYF
TRBJ2-1 NA NA TRBV7-6 TGTGCCAGCAGCTTCCCACTACGACACGAGCAGTTCTTC CASSFPLRHEQFF
TRBJ2-3 NA NA TRBV12-3/TRBV12-4 TGTGCCAGCAGCCTACAGCCAGATACGCAGTATTTT CASSLQPDTQYF